The rows below give T cell receptor beta chains drawn from one sample of a study of T cells expressing NK-cell markers. Using the 5' RACE reads, TCRdb records one entry per CDR3 protein without DNA. The sample includes about 260,000 distinct CDR3 sequences. Sequences were obtained from blood T cells: a sorted CD56 or NKG2C T cell subset, CD4+ or CD8+ T cells, or bulk PBMC T cells (not recorded which). These receptors originate from a man aged 18 to 30 in good health. CDR3s include the opening cysteine and the closing phenylalanine or tryptophan.

j_call: TRBJ2-2
v_call: TRBV10-3
cdr3_aa: CAISDGQGDPGELFF

j_call: TRBJ1-2
v_call: TRBV11-2
cdr3_aa: CASSTVGGQGGAGYTF

j_call: TRBJ2-1
v_call: TRBV29-1
cdr3_aa: CSVDSGSIGNEQFF

j_call: TRBJ1-1
v_call: TRBV30
cdr3_aa: CAWIPRVNTEAFF

j_call: TRBJ2-1
v_call: TRBV7-2
cdr3_aa: CASSPALVQFF

j_call: TRBJ1-4
v_call: TRBV5-4
cdr3_aa: CASSSWTGDEKLFF

j_call: TRBJ2-1
v_call: TRBV6-1
cdr3_aa: CASSQEGLAGGKGQFF

j_call: TRBJ2-3
v_call: TRBV5-5
cdr3_aa: CASSLPTGGADTQYF

j_call: TRBJ2-1
v_call: TRBV5-6
cdr3_aa: CASSPPGLATNEQFF

j_call: TRBJ2-1
v_call: TRBV20-1
cdr3_aa: CSANRLGYNEQFF

j_call: TRBJ1-2
v_call: TRBV19
cdr3_aa: CASSILRDGGYGYTF

j_call: TRBJ1-1
v_call: TRBV27
cdr3_aa: CASSLQGVHYNTEAFF

j_call: TRBJ2-4
v_call: TRBV18
cdr3_aa: CASSPAGLAGAKNIQYF

j_call: TRBJ1-1
v_call: TRBV25-1
cdr3_aa: CASSDVGRGTTEAFF

j_call: TRBJ2-7
v_call: TRBV5-5
cdr3_aa: CASSGMVGEQYF

j_call: TRBJ2-1
v_call: TRBV12-3/TRBV12-4
cdr3_aa: CASSLGTGLLNEQFF

j_call: TRBJ2-5
v_call: TRBV7-9
cdr3_aa: CASSQLAAEETQYF